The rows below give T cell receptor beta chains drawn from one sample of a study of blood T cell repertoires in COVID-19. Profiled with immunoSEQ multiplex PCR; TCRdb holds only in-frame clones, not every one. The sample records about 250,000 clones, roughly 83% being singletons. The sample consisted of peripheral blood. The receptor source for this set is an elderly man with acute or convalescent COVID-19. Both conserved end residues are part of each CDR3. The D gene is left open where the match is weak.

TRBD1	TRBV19	CASSIVGQGHYGYTF
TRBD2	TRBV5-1	CASSLLAGASYNEQFF
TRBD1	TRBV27	CASSRLRDRGLPFSGNTIYF
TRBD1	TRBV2	CASMGQGQSQPQHF
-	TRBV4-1	CASSQAGTVGGEKLFF
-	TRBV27	CASSLRDPGSYNSPLHF
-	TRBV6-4	CASRKGTAVNTEAFF
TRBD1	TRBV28	CASSSAGGDSNEQYF
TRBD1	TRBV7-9	CASSLDGQDNSPLHF
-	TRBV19	CASSQRQVSYEQYF
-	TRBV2	CASRVSGVPNYGYTF
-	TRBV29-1	CSVGWGGAEAFF
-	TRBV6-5	CASMSRGAPHEQYF
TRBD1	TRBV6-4	CASRLTGGNTGELFF
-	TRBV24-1	CATSDTGRSYNEQFF